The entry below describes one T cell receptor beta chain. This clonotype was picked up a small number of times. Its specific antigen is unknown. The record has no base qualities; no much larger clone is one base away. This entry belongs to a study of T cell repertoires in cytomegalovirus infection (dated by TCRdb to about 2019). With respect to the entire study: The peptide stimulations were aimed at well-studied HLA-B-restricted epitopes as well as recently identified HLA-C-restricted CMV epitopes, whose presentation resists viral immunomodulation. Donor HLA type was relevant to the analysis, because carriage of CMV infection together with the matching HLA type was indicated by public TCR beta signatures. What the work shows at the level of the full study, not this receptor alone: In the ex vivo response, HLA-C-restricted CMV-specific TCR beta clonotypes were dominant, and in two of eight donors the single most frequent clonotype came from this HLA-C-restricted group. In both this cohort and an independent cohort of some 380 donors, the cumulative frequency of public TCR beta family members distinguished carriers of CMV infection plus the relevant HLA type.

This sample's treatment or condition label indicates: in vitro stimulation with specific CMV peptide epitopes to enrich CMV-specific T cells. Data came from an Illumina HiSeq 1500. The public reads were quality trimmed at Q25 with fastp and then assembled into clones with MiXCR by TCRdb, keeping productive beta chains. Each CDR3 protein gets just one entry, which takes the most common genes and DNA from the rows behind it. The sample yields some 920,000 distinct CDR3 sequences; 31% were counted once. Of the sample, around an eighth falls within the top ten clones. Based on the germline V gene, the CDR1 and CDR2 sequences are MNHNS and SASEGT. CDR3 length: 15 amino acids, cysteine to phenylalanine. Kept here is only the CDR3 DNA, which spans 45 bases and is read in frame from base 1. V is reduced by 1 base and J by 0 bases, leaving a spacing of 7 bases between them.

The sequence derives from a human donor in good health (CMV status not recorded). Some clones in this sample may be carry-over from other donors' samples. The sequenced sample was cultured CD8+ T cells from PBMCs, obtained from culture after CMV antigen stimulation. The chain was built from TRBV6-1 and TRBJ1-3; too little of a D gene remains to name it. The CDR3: CASSEVRYSGNTIYF. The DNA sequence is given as TGTGCCAGCAGTGAAGTGCGATACTCTGGAAACACCATATATTTT.